A selection of T cell receptor beta chains follows, all from one sample in a study of blood T cell repertoires in COVID-19. Libraries were prepared by immunoSEQ multiplex PCR; TCRdb keeps only in-frame clonotypes and omits some of them. The sample includes roughly 87,000 clones, roughly 80% of them seen just once. Material for sequencing was peripheral blood. These TCRs come from a woman aged 45-59 years with acute or convalescent COVID-19. The conserved cysteine and the conserved F or W are not part of the CDR3 here. D genes are given only for firm matches. For some rows the clone size is stated as once, few or many, or as a class when expanded; others skip it.

abundance: -; j_gene: TRBJ1-5; v_gene: TRBV2; d_gene: TRBD1; CDR3aa: ASRAGTGFQPQH
abundance: -; j_gene: TRBJ1-2; v_gene: TRBV10-2; d_gene: -; CDR3aa: ASSGQGKNYGYT
abundance: -; j_gene: TRBJ2-7; v_gene: TRBV12-3/TRBV12-4; d_gene: -; CDR3aa: ASSFAGFQY
abundance: -; j_gene: TRBJ1-5; v_gene: TRBV9; d_gene: -; CDR3aa: ASIINREGPNQPQH
abundance: once; j_gene: TRBJ2-3; v_gene: TRBV4-2; d_gene: TRBD2; CDR3aa: ASSRTSGGTQY
abundance: -; j_gene: TRBJ1-1; v_gene: TRBV18; d_gene: TRBD1; CDR3aa: ASSRQGFNTEAF
abundance: once; j_gene: TRBJ1-1; v_gene: TRBV29-1; d_gene: TRBD1; CDR3aa: SVSWGTGGTEAF
abundance: -; j_gene: TRBJ1-3; v_gene: TRBV6-5; d_gene: TRBD1; CDR3aa: ASYGQGATGNTIY
abundance: few; j_gene: TRBJ1-3; v_gene: TRBV7-2; d_gene: -; CDR3aa: ASSLVPGDGNTIY
abundance: -; j_gene: TRBJ1-5; v_gene: TRBV18; d_gene: -; CDR3aa: ASSPTAGHSNQPQH
abundance: -; j_gene: TRBJ1-1; v_gene: TRBV20-1; d_gene: -; CDR3aa: SARVDEKAF
abundance: -; j_gene: TRBJ1-2; v_gene: TRBV2; d_gene: TRBD1; CDR3aa: ASSERGPATGYT
abundance: -; j_gene: TRBJ2-7; v_gene: TRBV10-2; d_gene: TRBD1; CDR3aa: ASRGQDYEQY
abundance: -; j_gene: TRBJ1-1; v_gene: TRBV6-5; d_gene: TRBD1; CDR3aa: ASSPGTGITEAF
abundance: -; j_gene: TRBJ2-6; v_gene: TRBV20-1; d_gene: TRBD1; CDR3aa: SASLTGGGSGANVLT
abundance: -; j_gene: TRBJ2-6; v_gene: TRBV30; d_gene: -; CDR3aa: AWSMRVRGANVLT
abundance: -; j_gene: TRBJ2-1; v_gene: TRBV3-1/TRBV3-2; d_gene: TRBD1; CDR3aa: ASSQDGTAYNEQF
abundance: -; j_gene: TRBJ1-6; v_gene: TRBV7-9; d_gene: -; CDR3aa: ASSLAQAGSNSPLH
abundance: few; j_gene: TRBJ1-1; v_gene: TRBV20-1; d_gene: -; CDR3aa: SPDKNTEAF
abundance: once; j_gene: TRBJ1-5; v_gene: TRBV6-5; d_gene: -; CDR3aa: ASSPSADSNQPQH
abundance: -; j_gene: TRBJ2-3; v_gene: TRBV7-7; d_gene: -; CDR3aa: ASSRGRTDTQY
abundance: -; j_gene: TRBJ1-2; v_gene: TRBV28; d_gene: -; CDR3aa: ASTRWQGSNYGYT
abundance: -; j_gene: TRBJ2-5; v_gene: TRBV5-1; d_gene: TRBD1; CDR3aa: ASSLLGQGPGETQY
abundance: -; j_gene: TRBJ2-5; v_gene: TRBV19; d_gene: TRBD2; CDR3aa: ASSLTSGGSLGETQY
abundance: -; j_gene: TRBJ2-3; v_gene: TRBV9; d_gene: -; CDR3aa: ASSPQRTIADTQY
abundance: -; j_gene: TRBJ2-2; v_gene: TRBV5-6; d_gene: TRBD2; CDR3aa: ASRAGSGTGELF
abundance: -; j_gene: TRBJ2-3; v_gene: TRBV19; d_gene: -; CDR3aa: ASSIQLGFQY
abundance: -; j_gene: TRBJ2-6; v_gene: TRBV6-1; d_gene: TRBD2; CDR3aa: ASSEGGGAGANVLT
abundance: -; j_gene: TRBJ2-1; v_gene: TRBV5-1; d_gene: -; CDR3aa: ASSLGREQF
abundance: once; j_gene: TRBJ1-1; v_gene: TRBV10-3; d_gene: TRBD1; CDR3aa: ATRDRDSLWAF